The rows below give T cell receptor beta chains drawn from one sample of a study of blood T cell repertoires in COVID-19. Sequencing used immunoSEQ multiplex PCR; TCRdb keeps in-frame clones, though not all of them. The table records 200,000 to 250,000 clones, roughly 84% of them present only once. The sequencing input was peripheral blood. These receptors all come from a woman in her 50s with acute or convalescent COVID-19. Each CDR3 is given with its conserved first and last residue. The D gene is left open where the match is weak. Only some rows state a clone size, as once, few, many or a class for expanded clones.

V gene,clone size,J gene,D gene,CDR3 DNA,CDR3 protein
TRBV19,.,TRBJ1-2,TRBD1,TGTGCCAGTAGTCCAGGCGGCCACAGGGGTCCATCCTATGGCTACACCTTC,CASSPGGHRGPSYGYTF
TRBV5-1,.,TRBJ2-3,TRBD2,TGCGCCAGCAGCTTGCGGGCCAGCGGGGGGCTCACAGATACGCAGTATTTT,CASSLRASGGLTDTQYF
TRBV4-3,.,TRBJ2-1,.,TGCGCCAGCAGCCAAGATGCCGGCTACAATGAGCAGTTCTTC,CASSQDAGYNEQFF
TRBV6-2/TRBV6-3,.,TRBJ2-5,TRBD2,TGTGCCAGCAGCCTAGGGACTAGCGGGGGGGTTCTCCAAGAGACCCAGTACTTC,CASSLGTSGGVLQETQYF
TRBV10-3,.,TRBJ1-2,.,TGTGCCATCAGTGAGAATAGACTCTATGGCTACACCTTC,CAISENRLYGYTF
TRBV28,.,TRBJ1-2,TRBD1,TGTGCCAGCAGTCAAGGACAGGTCATTTCGGGACCGTCCCCGTATGGCTACACCTTC,CASSQGQVISGPSPYGYTF
TRBV4-2,.,TRBJ1-5,TRBD1,TGTGCCAGCAGCCGACAACAGGGGTCAAATCAGCCCCAGCATTTT,CASSRQQGSNQPQHF
TRBV10-3,.,TRBJ2-1,TRBD1,TGTGCCATCGCCCCGGACAGGGGGCTCAATGAGCAGTTCTTC,CAIAPDRGLNEQFF
TRBV28,.,TRBJ2-7,TRBD2,TGTGCCAGCAGTCCGGGGGGTCTCGACACCTACGAGCAGTACTTC,CASSPGGLDTYEQYF
TRBV5-1,.,TRBJ2-7,TRBD1,TGCGCCAGCGGAGGGACAGGGGTCTACGAGCAGTACTTC,CASGGTGVYEQYF
TRBV18,.,TRBJ1-1,TRBD1,TGTGCCAGCTCACCTGGACAGGCGGCAGGGAACACTGAAGCTTTCTTT,CASSPGQAAGNTEAFF
TRBV19,few,TRBJ1-4,.,TGTGCCAGTAGTATAGCTGGAGCGCAGGGGAAACTGTTTTTT,CASSIAGAQGKLFF
TRBV7-2,few,TRBJ1-1,TRBD1,TGTGCCAGCAGGCGGACAGGCACTGAAGCTTTCTTT,CASRRTGTEAFF
TRBV5-1,.,TRBJ2-1,.,TGCGCCAGCAGCTTGGTACGGGGTACGGATGAGCAGTTCTTC,CASSLVRGTDEQFF
TRBV28,few,TRBJ1-1,.,TGTGCCAGCACCGTGGTAGGGGGCACTGAAGCTTTCTTT,CASTVVGGTEAFF
TRBV19,few,TRBJ2-4,.,TGTGCCAGTAGGTCAAGGGCAGGGTCCGATTACACTCAGTACTTC,CASRSRAGSDYTQYF
TRBV2,.,TRBJ2-7,TRBD2,TGTGCCAGCAGTGATTACGGGCGGGAGACCTACGAGCAGTACTTC,CASSDYGRETYEQYF
TRBV3-1/TRBV3-2,.,TRBJ1-3,.,TGTGCCAGCAGCCAAGCTTCCCAGTTGGGAAACACCATATATTTT,CASSQASQLGNTIYF
TRBV6-2/TRBV6-3,.,TRBJ1-5,TRBD1,TGTGCCAGCAGTTACTCATCCAACAGGGGCCGGGGATTCAATCAGCCCCAGCATTTT,CASSYSSNRGRGFNQPQHF
TRBV10-3,.,TRBJ1-4,TRBD1,TGTGCCATCAGTGAGCAGGGACAGGGGGCCCCAGGAGGTGAAAAACTGTTTTTT,CAISEQGQGAPGGEKLFF
TRBV12-3/TRBV12-4,few,TRBJ1-6,.,TGTGCCAGCAGAGTGACAGACAATTCACCCCTCCACTTT,CASRVTDNSPLHF
TRBV5-1,.,TRBJ2-1,.,TGCGCCAGCAGCTTGGGGCCCCTAGGAGAGCAGTTCTTC,CASSLGPLGEQFF
TRBV7-2,.,TRBJ2-2,TRBD1,TGTGCCAGCAGCTTCTCCGGGACAGGGGGCGAAGTTTATGGGGAGCTGTTTTTT,CASSFSGTGGEVYGELFF
TRBV18,once,TRBJ1-1,TRBD1,TGTGCCAGCTCACCAGGGACAGGGGCTGGGAACACTGAAGCTTTCTTT,CASSPGTGAGNTEAFF
TRBV7-2,.,TRBJ2-5,.,TGTGCCAGCAGCTTAGGGGGCCTGGTCGGTGAGACCCAGTACTTC,CASSLGGLVGETQYF